A single sample gave rise to the 19 T cell receptor beta chains below, sequenced in a study of blood T cell repertoires in COVID-19. Only in-frame clones appear in the TCRdb table, and some are missing; sequencing was by immunoSEQ multiplex PCR. The repertoire holds about 130,000 clones, with more than 70% as singletons. Sequenced input: peripheral blood. These TCRs come from a man aged 50 to 59 with acute or convalescent COVID-19.

The V call is TRBV5-1, the J call TRBJ1-2, with D perhaps matching TRBD1 (5 bases). V lost 0 bases and J 2 bases, leaving 14 bases between the germline ends. The germline gives CDR1 SGHRS, CDR2 YFSETQ. The CDR3 totals 16 residues. CDR3 region: CASSLEPLPGNYGYTF. CDR3 sequence (DNA): TGCGCCAGCAGCTTGGAACCGCTTCCAGGGAACTATGGCTACACCTTC.

The chain carries TRBV6-2 or TRBV6-3 and TRBJ1-1; the D is unclear. CDR1 and CDR2 (germline): MNHEY, SVGEGT. CDR3 length: 12 residues. Deletions cut 2 bases from V and 6 bases from J, with 7 bases between. The CDR3 coding sequence is TGTGCCAGCAGTTACAGCCCGCCTGAAGCTTTCTTT. Amino acids: CASSYSPPEAFF.

This clone came up once. This rearrangement joins TRBV30 to TRBJ1-5, with D perhaps TRBD1 (5 bases). CDR1 and CDR2 from the germline V gene are GTSNPN and SVGIG (reference sequence). This CDR3 is built from 14 residues. V was shortened by 4 bases and J by 3 bases, with 13 bases between the two germline ends. The CDR3 DNA reads TGTGCCTGGAACGAAGGGGTGCCCAATCAGCCCCAGCATTTT. Its translation: CAWNEGVPNQPQHF.

The chain has TRBV19 and TRBJ1-3, with TRBD1 matching over 7 bases. Unmatched junction bases numbered 9, after V lost 6 bases and J lost 1 base. Germline assignment: CDR1 LNHDA and CDR2 SQIVND (reference sequence). The CDR3 has 16 amino acids. CDR3 bases: TGTGCCAGTAGGAACAGGGGAGGAGGGTCTGGAAACACCATATATTTT. Translation gives CASRNRGGGSGNTIYF.

This chain joins TRBV7-8 and TRBJ1-5; no clear D gene. V was trimmed by 0 bases and J by 0 bases, leaving 12 bases between them. The germline gives CDR1 SGHVS, CDR2 FQNEAQ. The CDR3 sequence is 17 residues long. CDR3 nucleotides: TGTGCCAGCAGCTTAGCGTTGTTAACAATTAGCAATCAGCCCCAGCATTTT. It is translated as CASSLALLTISNQPQHF.

The chain recombines TRBV29-1 with TRBJ2-7, with TRBD2 as a possible D gene (5 bases). CDR3 length: 15 amino acids. Germline lookup yields CDR1 SQVTM and CDR2 ANQGSEA. V lost 0 bases and J lost 6, with 18 bases in between. The CDR3 sequence: CSVEDGGWGVGEQYF. CDR3 DNA sequence: TGCAGCGTTGAAGATGGAGGTTGGGGAGTAGGCGAGCAGTACTTC.

This rearrangement joins TRBV4-1 to TRBJ2-5; the D is unclear. The CDR3 loop spans 15 amino acids. Trimming removed 5 bases at V and 4 bases at J, with 17 bases between. CDR1 is MGHRA and CDR2 is YSYEKL in the germline V gene. This chain's CDR3 is CASSLAYPGAETQYF. The DNA of the CDR3 is TGCGCCAGCAGCTTGGCTTACCCGGGTGCAGAGACCCAGTACTTC.

This chain connects TRBV7-2 to TRBJ1-2; 10 bases map to TRBD1. V shed 1 base, J shed 4 bases, and the junction held 6 bases outside the gene matches. Germline CDR1 is SGHTA and CDR2 is FQGNSA. The CDR3 sequence is 16 residues long. The CDR3 loop reads CASSLVPTGGAYGYTF. CDR3 bases: TGTGCCAGCAGCTTAGTCCCGACAGGGGGCGCCTATGGCTACACCTTC.

The chain joins TRBV4-2 to TRBJ2-3; D gene ambiguous. Germline values: CDR1 LGHNA, CDR2 YNFKEQ. The CDR3 runs to 13 residues. Trimming pared 0 bases from V and 5 bases from J, leaving 6 bases between. CDR3 sequence: CASSQEFRDTQYF. As DNA, the CDR3 is TGTGCCAGCAGCCAAGAATTCCGAGATACGCAGTATTTT.

DNA for the CDR3: TGTGCCAGCAGCGTAGTTGACTTCACAGATACGCAGTATTTT. Its protein is CASSVVDFTDTQYF. The J gene is TRBJ2-3, the V gene TRBV9; D unresolved. V was cut by 0 bases and J by 2 bases, with 7 bases left in between. Germline CDR1 SGDLS, CDR2 YYNGEE. The CDR3 loop spans 14 amino acids.

This clone was recorded only once. J is TRBJ2-5 and V is TRBV6-6; D is unclear. Germline CDR1 MNHNY, CDR2 SVGAGI (reference sequence). The germline V and J ends were trimmed by 5 bases and 6 bases, with 10 bases remaining between them. The CDR3 has 12 residues. The CDR3 here is CASSPPVQTQYF. As DNA, the CDR3 is TGTGCCAGCAGTCCCCCAGTGCAGACCCAGTACTTC.

The rearrangement joins TRBV7-2 to TRBJ1-5; the match to TRBD1 covers 8 bases. The CDR3 consists of 16 residues. Per the germline V gene, CDR1 is SGHTA and CDR2 is FQGNSA. The trim removed 5 bases at V and 7 bases at J, leaving 13 bases unmatched. Here the CDR3 reads CASSHSPGQGGQPQHF. In DNA form, the CDR3 reads TGTGCCAGCAGCCACTCCCCCGGACAGGGCGGGCAGCCCCAGCATTTT. Based on the CDR3 plus reference TRBV7-2 and TRBJ1-5, the full variable domain is GAGVSQSPSNKVTEKGKDVELRCDPISGHTALYWYRQSLGQGLEFLIYFQGNSAPDKSGLPSDRFSAERTGGSVSTLTIQRTQQEDSAVYLCASSHSPGQGGQPQHFGDGTRLSIL.

The chain uses TRBV3-1 (or the pseudogene TRBV3-2) and TRBJ1-4, with 7 bases fitting TRBD1. The ends lost 1 base at V and 8 bases at J; junction bases unmatched: 10. This CDR3 has 16 residues. The V gene's germline CDR1 is LGHDT and CDR2 YNNKEL (reference sequence). This CDR3 reads CASSQAGPGGFEKLFF. CDR3 coding DNA: TGTGCCAGCAGCCAAGCCGGCCCAGGGGGATTCGAAAAACTGTTTTTT.

This clone came up a few times. This sequence joins TRBV3-1 (or the pseudogene TRBV3-2) and TRBJ2-2, with 12 nucleotides matching TRBD2. The V segment lost 4 bases and the J segment 7 bases; nucleotides outside the gene matches: 7. CDR3 size: 16 residues. Germline CDR1 and CDR2: LGHDT and YNNKEL (reference sequence). In DNA, the CDR3 is TGTGCCAGCAGCCCTCGACTAGCGGGAGATGGCGGGGAGCTGTTTTTT. Residues: CASSPRLAGDGGELFF.

The chain employs TRBV5-1 and TRBJ1-2; D perhaps matches TRBD1 (5 bases). The V end was cut by 5 bases, the J end by 0 bases, with 8 bases between. Per the germline V gene, CDR1 is SGHRS and CDR2 is YFSETQ. This CDR3 has 13 residues. The CDR3 loop reads CASSQGANYGYTF. The CDR3 DNA follows: TGCGCCAGCAGTCAGGGTGCTAACTATGGCTACACCTTC.

The chain has TRBV14 and TRBJ2-1, with TRBD1 matching over 9 bases. Germline loops: CDR1 SGHDN, CDR2 FVKESK. J gave up 8 bases and V 3 bases, and 8 bases lay outside the gene matches. The CDR3 runs 15 residues. The CDR3 bases are TGTGCCAGCAGCCACCCGGGACAGGGTAGCGATGAGCAGTTCTTC. This translates into CASSHPGQGSDEQFF.

In regard to this clone: Within the sample, other DNA sequences also encode this same CDR3. CDR3 amino acids: CASSYRGSPLHF. CDR3 nucleotides: TGTGCCAGCAGTTACCGAGGTTCACCCCTCCACTTT. This sequence joins TRBV6-5 and TRBJ1-6; D remains unclear. Germline CDR1 and CDR2: MNHEY and SVGAGI. V lost 2 bases and J 9 bases, leaving 5 bases between the germline ends. The CDR3 is 12 amino acids.

The chain has TRBV5-1 and TRBJ1-5; D gene uncertain. Trimming removed 5 bases from V and 6 bases from J, with 18 bases in between. This CDR3 has 15 residues. The germline gives CDR1 SGHRS, CDR2 YFSETQ. The CDR3 reads CASRQDPEAGQPQHF. In DNA form, the CDR3 reads TGCGCCAGCAGGCAAGACCCCGAAGCAGGTCAGCCCCAGCATTTT.

The chain combines TRBV11-2 with TRBJ2-7, with 9 positions matching TRBD2. The germline gives CDR1 SGHAT, CDR2 FQNNGV. The junction had 5 bases not matched to a gene; V was cut back by 3 bases and J by 2 bases. The CDR3 has 15 amino acids. Written as DNA, the CDR3 is TGTGCCAGCAGCTTTGGCCTAGCGGGGACCTACGAGCAGTACTTC. As protein: CASSFGLAGTYEQYF.